This T cell receptor beta chain came from a study of OX40 agonist ivuxolimab in advanced cancers. Repertoires were generated with immunoSEQ multiplex PCR, while TCRdb's copy carries only in-frame clones and drops some. The repertoire holds tens of thousands of clones, with around nine tenths as singletons. This clone showed up just once. Its antigen is not identified. Germline CDR1 reads SGHTA; CDR2 reads FQGNSA. V gave up 5 bases and J gave up 8 bases; unmatched junction bases: 8. The CDR3 is made up of 13 amino acids. Study-wide findings and caveats: The mean number of expanded clones was higher in CD8+ T cells than in CD4+.

This sequence joins TRBV7-2 and TRBJ1-1, with 7 bases lining up with TRBD1. The specimen comprised CD4+ or CD8+ T cells sorted from blood, sampled in a trial of the OX40 agonist ivuxolimab. The sequence was collected from an adult with an advanced solid tumor such as melanoma, head and neck, liver or kidney cancer. The CDR3 loop reads CASSVTPQGEAFF. The CDR3 region has the DNA TGTGCCAGCAGCGTTACCCCACAGGGGGAAGCTTTCTTT.